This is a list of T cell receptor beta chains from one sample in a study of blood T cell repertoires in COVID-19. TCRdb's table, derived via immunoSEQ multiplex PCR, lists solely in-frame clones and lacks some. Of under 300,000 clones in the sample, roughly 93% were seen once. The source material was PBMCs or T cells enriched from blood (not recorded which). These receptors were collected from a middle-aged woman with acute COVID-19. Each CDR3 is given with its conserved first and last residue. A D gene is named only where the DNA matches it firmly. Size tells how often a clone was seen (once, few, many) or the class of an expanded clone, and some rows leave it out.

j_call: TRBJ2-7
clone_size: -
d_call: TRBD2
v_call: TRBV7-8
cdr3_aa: CASSKGLAGGEKQYF
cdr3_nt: TGTGCCAGCAGCAAGGGACTAGCGGGAGGTGAAAAGCAGTACTTC

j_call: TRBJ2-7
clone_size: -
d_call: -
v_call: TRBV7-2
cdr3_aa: CASSIPGVTYEQYF
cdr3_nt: TGTGCCAGCTCGATACCGGGGGTTACCTACGAGCAGTACTTC

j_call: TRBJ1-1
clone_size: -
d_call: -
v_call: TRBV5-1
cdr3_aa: CASSSADYTEAFF
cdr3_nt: TGCGCCAGCAGCTCTGCAGACTACACTGAAGCTTTCTTT

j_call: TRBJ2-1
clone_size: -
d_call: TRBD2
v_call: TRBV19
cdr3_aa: CASRIRGGGGYNEQFF
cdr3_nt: TGTGCCAGCCGAATCCGGGGCGGCGGGGGATACAATGAGCAGTTCTTC

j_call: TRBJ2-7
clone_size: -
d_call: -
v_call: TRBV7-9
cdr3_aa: CASSHRAGYEQYF
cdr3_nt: TGTGCCAGCAGCCACCGGGCGGGCTACGAGCAGTACTTC

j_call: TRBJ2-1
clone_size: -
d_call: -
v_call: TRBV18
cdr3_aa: CASSPSVGDNEQFF
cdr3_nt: TGTGCCAGCTCACCTTCCGTAGGGGACAATGAGCAGTTCTTC

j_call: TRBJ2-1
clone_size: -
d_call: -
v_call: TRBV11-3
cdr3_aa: CASSFSGEDEQFF
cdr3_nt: TGTGCCAGCAGCTTTTCAGGGGAAGATGAGCAGTTCTTC

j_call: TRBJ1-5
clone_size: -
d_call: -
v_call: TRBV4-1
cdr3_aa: CASSPTPRQSFYQPQHF
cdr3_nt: TGCGCCAGCAGCCCCACGCCAAGACAGTCTTTCTATCAGCCCCAGCATTTT

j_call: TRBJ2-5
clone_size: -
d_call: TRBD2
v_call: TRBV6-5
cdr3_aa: CASSELAGKETQYF
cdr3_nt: TGTGCCAGCAGCGAGTTAGCGGGGAAAGAGACCCAGTACTTC

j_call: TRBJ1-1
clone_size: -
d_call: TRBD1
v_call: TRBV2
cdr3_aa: CAKNRGPLGTEAFF
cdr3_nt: TGTGCCAAAAACAGGGGACCTCTAGGCACTGAAGCTTTCTTT

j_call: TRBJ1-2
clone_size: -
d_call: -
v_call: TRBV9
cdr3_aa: CASSVNRNPYGYTF
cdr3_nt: TGTGCCAGCAGCGTAAACAGGAACCCTTATGGCTACACCTTC

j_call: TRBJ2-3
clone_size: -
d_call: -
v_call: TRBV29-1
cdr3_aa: CSVVPVRTNTDTQYF
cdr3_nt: TGCAGCGTTGTGCCGGTCCGCACGAACACAGATACGCAGTATTTT

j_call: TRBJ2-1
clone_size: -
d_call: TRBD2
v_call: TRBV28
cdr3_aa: CASSLIRGEGRDNEQFF
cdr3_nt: TGTGCCAGCAGTTTAATTCGGGGGGAAGGGCGAGACAATGAGCAGTTCTTC

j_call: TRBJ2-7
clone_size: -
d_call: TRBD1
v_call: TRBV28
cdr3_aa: CASTRSSGTGSYEQYF
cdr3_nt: TGTGCCAGTACCCGCTCCTCCGGGACAGGGTCCTACGAGCAGTACTTC

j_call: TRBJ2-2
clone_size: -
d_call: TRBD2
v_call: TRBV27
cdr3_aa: CASSLGEGRGELFF
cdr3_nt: TGTGCCAGCAGTTTGGGGGAGGGCCGGGGGGAGCTGTTTTTT

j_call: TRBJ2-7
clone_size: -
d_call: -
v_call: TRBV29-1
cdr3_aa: CSVEIGDAYEQYF
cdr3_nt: TGCAGCGTTGAAATAGGGGATGCCTACGAGCAGTACTTC

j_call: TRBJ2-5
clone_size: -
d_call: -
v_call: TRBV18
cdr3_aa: CASSPRQGETQYF
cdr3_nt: TGTGCCAGCTCACCAAGGCAGGGGGAGACCCAGTACTTC

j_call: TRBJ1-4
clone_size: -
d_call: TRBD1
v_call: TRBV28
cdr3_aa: CATADAGGGSEKLFF
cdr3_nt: TGTGCCACAGCGGATGCAGGGGGTGGTAGTGAAAAACTGTTTTTT

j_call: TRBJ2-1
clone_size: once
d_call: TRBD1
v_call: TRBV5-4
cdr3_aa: CASSLDRGSYNEQFF
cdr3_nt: TGTGCCAGCAGCTTGGACAGGGGGTCTTACAATGAGCAGTTCTTC

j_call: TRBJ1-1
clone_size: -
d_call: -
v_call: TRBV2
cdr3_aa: CASWFSTNTEAFF
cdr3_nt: TGTGCCAGCTGGTTTTCAACAAACACTGAAGCTTTCTTT

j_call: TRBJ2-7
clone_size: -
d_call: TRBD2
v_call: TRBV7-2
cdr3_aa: CASSELAGAYEQYF
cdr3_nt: TGTGCCAGCAGCGAACTAGCGGGGGCCTACGAGCAGTACTTC

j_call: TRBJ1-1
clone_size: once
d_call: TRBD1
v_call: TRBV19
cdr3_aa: CASSNQGAFTEAFF
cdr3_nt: TGTGCCAGTAGTAATCAGGGGGCTTTCACTGAAGCTTTCTTT

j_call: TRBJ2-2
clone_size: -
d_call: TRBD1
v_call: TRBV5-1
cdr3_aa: CASSWGQFTGELFF
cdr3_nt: TGCGCCAGCAGCTGGGGACAGTTCACCGGGGAGCTGTTTTTT

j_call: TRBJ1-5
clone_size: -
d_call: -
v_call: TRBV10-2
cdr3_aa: CASSDRGSNQPQHF
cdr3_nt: TGCGCCAGCAGTGACAGGGGTAGCAATCAGCCCCAGCATTTT

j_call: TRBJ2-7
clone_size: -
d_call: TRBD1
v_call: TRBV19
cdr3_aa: CASSPARTGNPRSGTYEQYF
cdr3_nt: TGTGCCAGTAGCCCGGCCCGGACAGGGAACCCTAGATCTGGGACCTACGAGCAGTACTTC

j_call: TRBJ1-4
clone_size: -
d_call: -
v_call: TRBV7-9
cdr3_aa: CASSLGVGLLNEKLFF
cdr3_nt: TGTGCCAGCAGCTTAGGTGTGGGCCTCCTTAATGAAAAACTGTTTTTT

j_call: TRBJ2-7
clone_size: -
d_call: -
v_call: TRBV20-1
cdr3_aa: CSASFKSYEQYF
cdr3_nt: TGCAGTGCTAGTTTCAAATCCTACGAGCAGTACTTC

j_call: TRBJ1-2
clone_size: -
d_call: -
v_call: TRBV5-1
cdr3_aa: CASSLDAVNYGYTF
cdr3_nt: TGCGCCAGCAGCTTGGACGCAGTAAACTATGGCTACACCTTC

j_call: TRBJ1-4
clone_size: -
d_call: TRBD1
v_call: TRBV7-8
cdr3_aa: CASSFQGATNEKLFF
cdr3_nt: TGTGCCAGCAGCTTCCAGGGGGCGACTAATGAAAAACTGTTTTTT

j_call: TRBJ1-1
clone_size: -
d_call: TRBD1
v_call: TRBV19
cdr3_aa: CASSTRTGLNTEAFF
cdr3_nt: TGTGCCAGTAGTACCCGGACAGGTTTGAACACTGAAGCTTTCTTT

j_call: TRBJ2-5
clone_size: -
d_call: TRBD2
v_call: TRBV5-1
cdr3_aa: CASSFLAENQETQYF
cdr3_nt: TGCGCCAGCAGCTTCCTAGCGGAGAACCAAGAGACCCAGTACTTC

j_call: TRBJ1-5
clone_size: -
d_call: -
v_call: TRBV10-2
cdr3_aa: CASSESGAYSNQPQHF
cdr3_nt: TGCGCCAGCAGTGAGTCTGGGGCATATAGCAATCAGCCCCAGCATTTT

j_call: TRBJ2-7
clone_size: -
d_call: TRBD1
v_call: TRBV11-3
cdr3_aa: CASSLENKKQGNEQYF
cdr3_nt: TGTGCCAGCAGCTTAGAAAATAAAAAACAGGGGAACGAGCAGTACTTC

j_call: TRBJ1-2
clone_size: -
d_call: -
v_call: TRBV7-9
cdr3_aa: CASSLASGYGYTF
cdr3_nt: TGTGCCAGCAGCTTAGCATCCGGCTATGGCTACACCTTC

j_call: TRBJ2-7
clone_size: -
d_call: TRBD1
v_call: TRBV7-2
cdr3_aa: CASSLGGQGASEQYF
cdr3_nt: TGTGCCAGCAGCTTAGGGGGACAGGGGGCGAGTGAGCAGTACTTC

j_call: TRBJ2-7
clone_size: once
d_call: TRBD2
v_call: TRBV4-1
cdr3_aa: CASSLAAASGRREQYF
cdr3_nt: TGCGCCAGCAGCCTAGCTGCAGCTAGCGGGAGGAGGGAGCAGTACTTC

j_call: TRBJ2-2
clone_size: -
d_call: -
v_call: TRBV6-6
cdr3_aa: CASRPQGNTGELFF
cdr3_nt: TGTGCCAGCAGACCGCAGGGGAACACCGGGGAGCTGTTTTTT